The present T cell receptor (beta chain) was sequenced within a study of blood T cell repertoires in COVID-19 (dated by TCRdb to about 2020). With regard to the full study: Collaborator samples came from the United States, Italy and Spain and covered acute and convalescent phases of COVID-19. A freely available public database, intended as a resource for researchers studying the immune response to SARS-CoV-2, is where the repertoires were released. Subjects who had been exposed to COVID-19, were actively infected with it, or had recovered from it provided the deeply sampled blood TCRbeta repertoires that made up the dataset. HLA class I and class II types, where available, came from metadata supplied by the sample provider rather than from assay-based typing. The samples were drawn from the first 160 participants of the ongoing ImmuneRACE study and from some 1,300 subjects provided by 6 global collaborators. A de-identified subject ID, COVID-19 status, age in years and sex were almost always included in the sample metadata. The material from the prospective study consisted of cDNA or gDNA derived from T cells, B-cell-depleted T cells, or PBMCs.

Study-wide conclusions, independent of this receptor: The amount of clinical and demographic metadata varied by source and participant and was provided uncurated.

Including the terminal cysteine and phenylalanine, the CDR3 comprises 11 residues. The DNA shown is the 33-base CDR3, in frame from base 1. From a lookup of the germline V gene, CDR1 and CDR2 are SNHLY and FYNNEI. V and J lose 6 bases and 11 bases, and a span of 10 bases separates them. In the prospective study, participants were about 18 to 100 years old, resided in fewer than 25 geographic areas of the United States, and were enrolled through a virtual design. In the prospective study, cohorts were assigned on the basis of participant-reported clinical history obtained from a screening survey and a study questionnaire. In the prospective study, mobile phlebotomists collected whole blood, serum and a nasopharyngeal or oropharyngeal swab from each participant. Prospective study participants could optionally give additional blood draws and questionnaires over a roughly two-month period. Blood samples from the prospective study were shipped frozen or at room temperature prior to DNA extraction.

The immunoSEQ Assay, a bias-controlled multiplex PCR, was used to amplify TCRbeta CDR3 regions from genomic DNA. The original methods were these. Within the assay, amplification of reference gene primers was used to estimate how many nucleated cells each sample contained. To quantify the absolute abundance of each unique TCRbeta CDR3 rearrangement, sequence reads were collapsed and filtered. Productive Simpson clonality was computed per sample as the square root of Simpson's diversity index over productive rearrangements. Not all clones reach the TCRdb copy of this immuneACCESS table, which keeps in-frame sequences only. Checked studies attribute under half of the gap to unresolved V genes and leave the rest unexplained. Clonal size and the V and J genes are those of that table, whereas D and trimming came from the DNA. This sample is represented by 250,000 to 300,000 clones; around 84% of them were singletons. The ten largest account for roughly 4% of the sample.

Turning to this clone: Its antigen is unknown. Per-base qualities were not stored, and no clone one base away is much larger.

The TCR originated in a man aged 25 to 40 with acute COVID-19. Sequenced material: PBMCs or T cells enriched from blood (not recorded which). The chain is encoded by TRBV2 joined to TRBJ1-4, with the D segment identity uncertain. The CDR3 reads CASSISEKLFF. The sequence in DNA is TGTGCCAGCAGCATCTCCGAGAAACTGTTTTTT.